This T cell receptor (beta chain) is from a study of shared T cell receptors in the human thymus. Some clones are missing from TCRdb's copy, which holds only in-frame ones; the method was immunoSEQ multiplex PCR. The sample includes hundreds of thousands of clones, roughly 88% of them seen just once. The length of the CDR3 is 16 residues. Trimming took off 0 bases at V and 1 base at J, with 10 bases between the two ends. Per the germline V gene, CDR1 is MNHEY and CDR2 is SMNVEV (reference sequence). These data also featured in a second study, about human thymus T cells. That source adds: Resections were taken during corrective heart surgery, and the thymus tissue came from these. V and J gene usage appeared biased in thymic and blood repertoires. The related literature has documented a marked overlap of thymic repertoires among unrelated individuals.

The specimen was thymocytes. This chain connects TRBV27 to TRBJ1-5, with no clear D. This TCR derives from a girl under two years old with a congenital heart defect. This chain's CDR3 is CASSLSFGWSNQPQHF. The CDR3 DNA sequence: TGTGCCAGCAGTTTATCATTCGGTTGGAGCAATCAGCCCCAGCATTTT.